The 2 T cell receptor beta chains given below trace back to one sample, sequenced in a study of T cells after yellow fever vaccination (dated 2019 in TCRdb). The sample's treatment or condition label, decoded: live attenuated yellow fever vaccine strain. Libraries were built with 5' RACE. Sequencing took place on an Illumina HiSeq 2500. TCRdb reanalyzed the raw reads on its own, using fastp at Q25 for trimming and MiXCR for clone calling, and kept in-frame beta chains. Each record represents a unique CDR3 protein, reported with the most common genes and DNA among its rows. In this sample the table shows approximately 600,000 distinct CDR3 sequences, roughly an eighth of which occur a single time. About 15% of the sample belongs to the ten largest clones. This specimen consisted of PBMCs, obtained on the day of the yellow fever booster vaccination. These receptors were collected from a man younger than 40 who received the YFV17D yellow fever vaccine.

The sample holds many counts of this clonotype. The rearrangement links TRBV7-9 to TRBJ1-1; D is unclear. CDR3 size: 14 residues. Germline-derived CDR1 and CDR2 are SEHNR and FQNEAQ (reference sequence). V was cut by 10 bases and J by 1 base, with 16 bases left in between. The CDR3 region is CATSVGSRNTEAFF. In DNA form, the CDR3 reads TGTGCCACCTCCGTCGGCAGCCGGAACACTGAAGCTTTCTTT.

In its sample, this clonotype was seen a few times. The CDR3 protein is CASRPTGANVLTF. The CDR3 nucleotides are TGTGCCAGCAGACCGACAGGGGCCAACGTCCTGACTTTC. The chain has TRBV12-3 or TRBV12-4 and TRBJ2-6, with D unclear. V lost 6 bases and J 4 bases, leaving 7 bases between the germline ends. The CDR3 is 13 amino acids.